The rows below give T cell receptor beta chains drawn from one sample of a study of CD8 T cells in Susac syndrome. TCRdb fed the immunoSEQ multiplex PCR reads into MiXCR, producing one record per CDR3 protein. The repertoire has about 85,000 distinct CDR3 sequences, approximately 95% of them found once; the top ten carry 0.4% to 0.5%. The sequenced material came from CD8+ T cells from PBMCs. All receptors derive from a human donor with Susac syndrome. CDR3s include the opening cysteine and the closing phenylalanine or tryptophan. The D gene is left open where the match is weak.

>TRBJ2-3|TRBV7-8|-
TGTGCCAGCAGCCCTGGGGCGGATACGCAGTATTTT
CASSPGADTQYF
>TRBJ2-1|TRBV7-8|-
TGTGCCAGCAGCTGGGCTCAGGGAAATGAGCAGTTCTTC
CASSWAQGNEQFF
>TRBJ2-5|TRBV7-9|-
TGTGCCAGCGGACAGTTACAAGAGACCCAGTACTTC
CASGQLQETQYF
>TRBJ2-1|TRBV14|-
TGTGCCAGCGCCCTAGAAGCGGACAATGAGCAGTTCTTC
CASALEADNEQFF
>TRBJ2-1|TRBV9|-
TGTGCCAGCAGCGTGTCGGGACCAGATGAGCAGTTCTTC
CASSVSGPDEQFF
>TRBJ2-2|TRBV20-1|-
TGCAGTGCAAGTACTAGATCCAGGAACACCGGGGAGCTGTTTTTT
CSASTRSRNTGELFF
>TRBJ1-1|TRBV20-1|-
TGCAGTGCTTTCCGGGACCGACTGAGAACTGAAGCTTTCTTT
CSAFRDRLRTEAFF
>TRBJ2-2|TRBV20-1|-
TGCAGTGCCGCAAAGACCGGGGAGCTGTTTTTT
CSAAKTGELFF
>TRBJ1-5|TRBV7-2|TRBD1
TGTGCCAGCAGCTTACCGGGACAGGGGGCCCATCAGCCCCAGCATTTT
CASSLPGQGAHQPQHF
>TRBJ1-1|TRBV20-1|-
TGCAGTGCTAGAGATCACGACCCTAAAAGAGGGACTGAAGCTTTCTTT
CSARDHDPKRGTEAFF
>TRBJ1-1|TRBV28|-
TGTGCCAGCAGTTCCTTGCCGGCAGGCGCCACTGAAGCTTTCTTT
CASSSLPAGATEAFF
>TRBJ1-2|TRBV9|-
TGTGCCAGCAAGGGTACAGGGAAAGACTATGGCTACACCTTC
CASKGTGKDYGYTF
>TRBJ2-4|TRBV4-1|TRBD1
TGCGCCAGCAGCCACCCCGTTAAAGACAGGGGGAACATTCAGTACTTC
CASSHPVKDRGNIQYF
>TRBJ2-2|TRBV9|-
TGTGCCAGCAGCGTAACCGGGACTGGGATGACCGGGGAGCTGTTTTTT
CASSVTGTGMTGELFF
>TRBJ2-4|TRBV12-3/TRBV12-4|-
TGTGCCAGCAGTCTCGAGTGGGACATTCAGTACTTC
CASSLEWDIQYF
>TRBJ2-6|TRBV9|TRBD1
TGTGCCAGCAGCGTGGACAGGGAACTTGGTGGGGCCAACGTCCTGACTTTC
CASSVDRELGGANVLTF
>TRBJ2-1|TRBV6-5|TRBD2
TGTGCCAGCACTATGACTAGCGGGAGTAGTAATGAGCAGTTCTTC
CASTMTSGSSNEQFF
>TRBJ2-3|TRBV7-2|TRBD2
TGTGCCAGCAGCTTAGGCGCGGGGGTCACAGATACGCAGTATTTT
CASSLGAGVTDTQYF
>TRBJ1-2|TRBV19|-
TGTGCCAGTAGTACCTGGGGGCAGAACTATGGCTACACCTTC
CASSTWGQNYGYTF
>TRBJ2-2|TRBV2|TRBD1
TGTGCCAGCAGTGGGCAGGACAGGGAAGAAGGCACCGGGGAGCTGTTTTTT
CASSGQDREEGTGELFF
>TRBJ2-7|TRBV2|TRBD2
TGTGCCAGCGGTCATGGACTAGCGAACGAGCAGTACTTC
CASGHGLANEQYF
>TRBJ1-1|TRBV13|-
TGTGCCAGCAGCCCCCGAGGGGCGCTGAACACTGAAGCTTTCTTT
CASSPRGALNTEAFF
>TRBJ2-7|TRBV11-2|TRBD1
TGTGCCAGCAGCTTAAGCACAGGGGGCGATTACGAGCAGTACTTC
CASSLSTGGDYEQYF
>TRBJ2-1|TRBV2|TRBD2
TGTGCCAGCAGCTGGACTAGCGGGTCTTCCAATGAGCAGTTCTTC
CASSWTSGSSNEQFF
>TRBJ2-1|TRBV7-9|-
TGTGCCAGCAGCGAGGACTATCATGAGCAGTTCTTC
CASSEDYHEQFF
>TRBJ1-2|TRBV19|-
TGTGCCAGTGGACAGTTGTATGGCTACACCTTC
CASGQLYGYTF